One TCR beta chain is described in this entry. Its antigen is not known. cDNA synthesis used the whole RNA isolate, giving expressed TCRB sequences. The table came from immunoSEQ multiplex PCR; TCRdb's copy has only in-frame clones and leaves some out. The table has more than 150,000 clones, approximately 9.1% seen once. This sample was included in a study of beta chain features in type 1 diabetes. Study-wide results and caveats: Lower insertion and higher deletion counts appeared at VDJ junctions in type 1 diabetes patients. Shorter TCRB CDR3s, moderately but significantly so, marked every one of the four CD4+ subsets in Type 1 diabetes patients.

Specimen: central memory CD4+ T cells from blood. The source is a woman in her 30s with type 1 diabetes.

The CDR3 sequence is CASSFRLGGADTQYF. CDR3 DNA: TGTGCCAGCAGCTTTCGCCTTGGGGGGGCAGATACGCAGTATTTT. V usage is TRBV7-2 and J usage is TRBJ2-3, with 7 bases lining up with TRBD2. The CDR3 length is 15 residues. The V and J ends lost 3 bases and 4 bases, in that order; junction bases with no gene match: 7. Germline V gene sequence: CDR1 SGHTA, CDR2 FQGNSA.